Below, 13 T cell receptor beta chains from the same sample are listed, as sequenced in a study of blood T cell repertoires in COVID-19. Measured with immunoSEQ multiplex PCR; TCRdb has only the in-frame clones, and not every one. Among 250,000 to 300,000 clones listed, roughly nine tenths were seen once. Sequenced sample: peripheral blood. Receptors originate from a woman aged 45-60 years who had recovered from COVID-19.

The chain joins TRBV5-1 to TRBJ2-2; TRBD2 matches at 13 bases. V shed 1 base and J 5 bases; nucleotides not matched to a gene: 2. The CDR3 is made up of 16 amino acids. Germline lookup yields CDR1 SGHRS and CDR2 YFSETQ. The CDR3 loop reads CASSLTSGGDTGELFF. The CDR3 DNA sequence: TGCGCCAGCAGCTTGACTAGCGGGGGGGATACCGGGGAGCTGTTTTTT.

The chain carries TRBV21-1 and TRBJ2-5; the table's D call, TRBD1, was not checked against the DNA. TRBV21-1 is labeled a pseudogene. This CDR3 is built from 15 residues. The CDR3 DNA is TGTGCCAGCAGCAAAGCGGACAGGGGGCAAGAGACCCAGTACTTC. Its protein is CASSKADRGQETQYF.

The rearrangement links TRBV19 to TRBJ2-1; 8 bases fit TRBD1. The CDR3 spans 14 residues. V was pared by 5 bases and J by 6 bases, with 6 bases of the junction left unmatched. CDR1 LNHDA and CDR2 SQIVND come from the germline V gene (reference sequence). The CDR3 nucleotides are TGTGCCAGTAGTCTGGACAGGGTGGTCAATGAGCAGTTCTTC. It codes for CASSLDRVVNEQFF.

The CDR3 sequence: CASSYSPGIMNTEAFF. In nucleotides, the CDR3 is TGTGCCAGCAGTTACTCTCCGGGTATCATGAACACTGAAGCTTTCTTT. The V gene is TRBV6-5, the J gene TRBJ1-1; D remains ambiguous. The germline V and J ends were trimmed by 0 bases and 0 bases, with 11 bases remaining between them. The CDR3 consists of 16 residues. Per germline, CDR1 MNHEY and CDR2 SVGAGI.

The CDR3 spells CASSPGATNEKLFF. DNA for the CDR3: TGCGCCAGCAGCCCCGGGGCAACTAATGAAAAACTGTTTTTT. The chain uses TRBV5-1 and TRBJ1-4; no firm D call. V was cut by 4 bases and J by 0 bases, with 7 bases left in between. The CDR3 is 14 residues long. CDR1 is SGHRS, CDR2 YFSETQ, per germline.

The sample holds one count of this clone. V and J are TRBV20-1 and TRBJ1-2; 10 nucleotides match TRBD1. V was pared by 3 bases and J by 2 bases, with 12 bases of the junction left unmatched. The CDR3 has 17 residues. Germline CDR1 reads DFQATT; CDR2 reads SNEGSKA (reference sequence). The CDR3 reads CSASAVRDRGFNYGYTF. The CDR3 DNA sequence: TGCAGTGCTAGTGCCGTCCGGGACAGGGGTTTCAACTATGGCTACACCTTC.

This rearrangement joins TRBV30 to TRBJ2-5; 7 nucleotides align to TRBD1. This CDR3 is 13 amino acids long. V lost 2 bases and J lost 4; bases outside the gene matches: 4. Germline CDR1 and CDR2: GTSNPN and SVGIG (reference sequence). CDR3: CAWSPYRGETQYF. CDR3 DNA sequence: TGTGCCTGGAGTCCTTACAGGGGAGAGACCCAGTACTTC.

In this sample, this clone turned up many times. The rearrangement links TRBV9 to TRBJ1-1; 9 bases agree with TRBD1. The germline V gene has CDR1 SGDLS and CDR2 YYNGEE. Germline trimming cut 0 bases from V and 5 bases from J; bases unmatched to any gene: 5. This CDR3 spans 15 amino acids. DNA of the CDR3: TGTGCCAGCAGCGTAGGAGGACAGGGGTGGACTGAAGCTTTCTTT. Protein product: CASSVGGQGWTEAFF.

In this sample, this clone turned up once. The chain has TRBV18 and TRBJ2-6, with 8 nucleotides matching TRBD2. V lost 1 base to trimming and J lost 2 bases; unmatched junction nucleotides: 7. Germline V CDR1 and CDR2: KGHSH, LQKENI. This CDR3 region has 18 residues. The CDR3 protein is CASSPLPGLGTGANVLTF. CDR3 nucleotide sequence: TGTGCCAGCTCACCACTCCCGGGACTAGGTACTGGGGCCAACGTCCTGACTTTC.

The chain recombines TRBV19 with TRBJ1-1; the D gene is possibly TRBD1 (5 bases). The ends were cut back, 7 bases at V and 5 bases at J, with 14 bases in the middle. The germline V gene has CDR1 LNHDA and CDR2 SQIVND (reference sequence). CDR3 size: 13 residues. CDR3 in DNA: TGTGCCAGTACCCAGGACCAGGGAACTGAAGCTTTCTTT. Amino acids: CASTQDQGTEAFF.

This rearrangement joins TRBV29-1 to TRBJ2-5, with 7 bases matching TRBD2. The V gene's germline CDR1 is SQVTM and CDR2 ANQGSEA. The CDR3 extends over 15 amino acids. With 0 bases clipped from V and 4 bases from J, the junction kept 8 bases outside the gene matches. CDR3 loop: CSVEDLKGGVETQYF. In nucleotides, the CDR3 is TGCAGCGTTGAAGATCTGAAGGGAGGGGTAGAGACCCAGTACTTC.

The CDR3 DNA reads TGTGCCAGCAGTTTATCGGGGAGCAATGAGCAGTTCTTC. This sequence encodes CASSLSGSNEQFF. This rearrangement joins TRBV27 to TRBJ2-1, with D possibly matching TRBD2 (5 bases). Trimming pared 0 bases from V and 6 bases from J, leaving 6 bases between. Germline V gives CDR1 MNHEY, CDR2 SMNVEV (reference sequence). CDR3 length: 13 amino acids.

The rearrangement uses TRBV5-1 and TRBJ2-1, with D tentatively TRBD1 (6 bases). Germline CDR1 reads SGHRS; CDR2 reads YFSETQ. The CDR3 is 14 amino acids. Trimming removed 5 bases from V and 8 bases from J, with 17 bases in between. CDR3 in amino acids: CASRPGAMMDEQFF. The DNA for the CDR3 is TGCGCCAGCAGGCCAGGGGCGATGATGGATGAGCAGTTCTTC. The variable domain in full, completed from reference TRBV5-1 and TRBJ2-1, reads KAGVTQTPRYLIKTRGQQVTLSCSPISGHRSVSWYQQTPGQGLQFLFEYFSETQRNKGNFPGRFSGRQFSNSRSEMNVSTLELGDSALYLCASRPGAMMDEQFFGPGTRLTVL.